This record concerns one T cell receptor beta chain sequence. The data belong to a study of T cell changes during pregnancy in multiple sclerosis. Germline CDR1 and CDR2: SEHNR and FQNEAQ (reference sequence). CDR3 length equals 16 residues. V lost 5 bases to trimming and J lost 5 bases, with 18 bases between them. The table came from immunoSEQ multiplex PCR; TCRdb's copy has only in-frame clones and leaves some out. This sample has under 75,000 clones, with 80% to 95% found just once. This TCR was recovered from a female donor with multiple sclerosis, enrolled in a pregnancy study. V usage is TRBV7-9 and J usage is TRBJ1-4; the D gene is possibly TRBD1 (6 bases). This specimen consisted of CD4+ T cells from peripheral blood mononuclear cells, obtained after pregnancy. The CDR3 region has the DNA TGTGCCAGCAGCGGGCGCGGGGGCCGTATCAATGAAAAACTGTTTTTT. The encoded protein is CASSGRGGRINEKLFF.